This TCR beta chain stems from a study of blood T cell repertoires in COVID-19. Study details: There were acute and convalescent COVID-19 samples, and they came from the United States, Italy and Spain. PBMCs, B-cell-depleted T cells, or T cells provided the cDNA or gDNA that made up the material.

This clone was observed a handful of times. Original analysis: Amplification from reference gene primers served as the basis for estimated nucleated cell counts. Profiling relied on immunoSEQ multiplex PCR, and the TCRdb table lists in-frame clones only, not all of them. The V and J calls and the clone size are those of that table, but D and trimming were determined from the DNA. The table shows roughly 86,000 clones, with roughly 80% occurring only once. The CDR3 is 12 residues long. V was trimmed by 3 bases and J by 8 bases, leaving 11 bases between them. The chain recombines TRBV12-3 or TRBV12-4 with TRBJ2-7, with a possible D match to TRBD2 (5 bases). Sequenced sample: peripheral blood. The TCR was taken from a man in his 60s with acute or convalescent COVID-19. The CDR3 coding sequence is TGTGCCAGCAGTTTGTCCCGGGGTAAGCAGTACTTC. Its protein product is CASSLSRGKQYF.